The 21 T cell receptor beta chains reported below all come from one sample, sequenced in a study of blood T cells in healthy people across ages. Combining a sample-barcoded 5' primer with a J-beta primer mix, a second PCR ran for about 6 to 12 cycles. TCRdb ran MiXCR on the 5' RACE reads and lists one entry per CDR3 protein. Of over 1,500,000 distinct CDR3 sequences listed, about 50% were seen once; the top ten hold over 2%. The sample taken for sequencing was blood. These receptors all stem from a woman between 40 and 55 years old in good health.

The chain couples TRBV4-1 to TRBJ1-2; D unresolved. Trimming left V 1 base short and J 1 base short, with 10 bases between. Germline V gene data show CDR1 as MGHRA and CDR2 as YSYEKL. The CDR3 consists of 15 residues. The CDR3 here is CASSQGSGVNYGYTF. The CDR3 DNA follows: TGCGCCAGCAGCCAAGGCTCTGGGGTTAACTATGGCTACACCTTC.

This clonotype was recorded a few times. The V call is TRBV20-1, the J call TRBJ2-1; 10 bases align to TRBD1. The length of the CDR3 is 15 residues. The V gene end was trimmed by 6 bases and the J gene end by 6 bases; junction bases not matched to a gene: 11. Germline loops: CDR1 DFQATT, CDR2 SNEGSKA (reference sequence). The CDR3 bases are TGCAGTGCCCCCCGGGACAGGGGATTTGTCAATGAGCAGTTCTTC. It specifies CSAPRDRGFVNEQFF.

The CDR3 DNA reads as TGCGCCAGCAGCTTGACCGGGGTGCCGGAAAAACTGTTTTTT. It is translated as CASSLTGVPEKLFF. The chain uses TRBV5-1 and TRBJ1-4; D ambiguous. The CDR3 sequence is 14 residues long. The V gene's germline CDR1 is SGHRS and CDR2 YFSETQ. V lost 1 base and J 8 bases, leaving 12 bases between the germline ends.

The table lists this clonotype with a few counts. This chain uses TRBV20-1 with TRBJ2-1; perhaps TRBD2 as D (6 bases). The germline V and J ends were trimmed by 3 bases and 4 bases, with 16 bases remaining between them. CDR1 and CDR2 from the germline V gene are DFQATT and SNEGSKA (reference sequence). The CDR3 has 15 residues. CDR3 DNA sequence: TGCAGTGCTAGTCAGCGGCAGGGAGGATACAATGAGCAGTTCTTC. Translating it yields CSASQRQGGYNEQFF.

This clonotype was counted ten times or more. The CDR3 nucleotides are TGTGCCAGCAGTTTAGGGACAGGGAGCTCCTACGAGCAGTACTTC. It translates to CASSLGTGSSYEQYF. The chain has TRBV27 and TRBJ2-7; TRBD1 aligns across 9 bases. V trimming: 2 bases; J trimming: 0 bases; junction bases outside the gene matches: 2. The germline CDR1 and CDR2 sequences are MNHEY and SMNVEV (reference sequence). The CDR3 totals 15 residues.

V and J are TRBV29-1 and TRBJ2-1; D may be TRBD1 (6 bases). This CDR3 is 13 amino acids long. The V end lost 4 bases, the J end lost 4 bases, and 11 bases lay between the germline ends. CDR1 and CDR2 (germline): SQVTM, ANQGSEA. The CDR3 DNA is TGCAGCGTTGTGGTCCAGGGGTACAATGAGCAGTTCTTC. Translated, it gives CSVVVQGYNEQFF.

This clonotype appeared once. Germline is not matched at one junction end, which may reflect a read error. This chain connects TRBV29-1 to TRBJ2-7, with 7 bases fitting TRBD2. The J call could be wrong; TRBJ2-5 is a better fit for the DNA end. CDR1 SQVTM and CDR2 ANQGSEA come from the germline V gene. This CDR3 is 13 amino acids long. The CDR3 DNA reads TGCGGCGTCAGACCGGGACTACCGGAGACCCAGTACTTC. It specifies CGVRPGLPETQYF.

The V call is TRBV20-1, the J call TRBJ2-7, with D possibly matching TRBD2 (5 bases). V was trimmed by 6 bases and J by 0 bases, leaving 15 bases between them. Germline CDR1 reads DFQATT; CDR2 reads SNEGSKA (reference sequence). The CDR3 loop spans 14 amino acids. The CDR3 DNA reads as TGCAGTGCACGCCCGGGAAAGAGCTCCTACGAGCAGTACTTC. Translation gives CSARPGKSSYEQYF.

The table lists this clonotype with a few counts. The J gene is TRBJ2-7, the V gene TRBV12-3 or TRBV12-4, with unresolved D. V was pared by 1 base and J by 9 bases, with 7 bases between. There are 11 residues in the CDR3. CDR3 DNA: TGTGCCAGCAGTTTAGGGGTTTGGCAGTACTTC. Its translation is CASSLGVWQYF.

V usage is TRBV14 and J usage is TRBJ1-2; 10 nucleotides line up with TRBD1. Germline V gives CDR1 SGHDN, CDR2 FVKESK. The CDR3 has 13 amino acids. With 4 bases clipped from V and 8 bases from J, the junction kept 4 bases outside the gene matches. The CDR3 sequence is CASSRDRGIGYTF. In DNA form, the CDR3 reads TGTGCCAGCAGCCGGGACAGGGGAATCGGCTACACCTTC.

This clonotype was observed a handful of times. This CDR3 is CASRPWTGHNEQFF. The CDR3 region has the DNA TGTGCCAGCAGACCCTGGACAGGGCACAATGAGCAGTTCTTC. The genes are TRBV6-2 or TRBV6-3 and TRBJ2-1; TRBD1 agrees at 8 bases. The CDR3 is made up of 14 amino acids. CDR1 is MNHEY, CDR2 SVGEGT, per germline. V dropped 6 bases and J dropped 5; count of bases not matched to a gene: 6.

This chain links TRBV29-1 with TRBJ2-5, with 13 bases fitting TRBD2. The germline V gene encodes CDR1 SQVTM and CDR2 ANQGSEA. The CDR3 contains 15 residues. The V segment lost 6 bases and the J segment 1 base; nucleotides outside the gene matches: 5. The chain's CDR3 is CSVAGTSGAQETQYF. CDR3 nucleotide sequence: TGCAGCGTGGCGGGGACTAGCGGGGCCCAAGAGACCCAGTACTTC. Full variable domain (remainder filled in from reference TRBV29-1 and TRBJ2-5): SAVISQKPSRDICQRGTSLTIQCQVDSQVTMMFWYRQQPGQSLTLIATANQGSEATYESGFVIDKFPISRPNLTFSTLTVSNMSPEDSSIYLCSVAGTSGAQETQYFGPGTRLLVL.

This clonotype has more than one count but fewer than ten. The chain uses TRBV20-1 and TRBJ2-5, with D maybe TRBD2 (6 bases). The CDR3 covers 13 residues. Between the trimmed V and J ends, which lost 6 bases and 3 bases, there was a span of 14 bases. Germline V gene sequence: CDR1 DFQATT, CDR2 SNEGSKA (reference sequence). In nucleotides, the CDR3 is TGCAGTGCGGAACGGGGGAGCAAAGAGACCCAGTACTTC. As protein: CSAERGSKETQYF.

CDR3 region: CASKLGLARNEQFF. The DNA of the CDR3 is TGTGCCAGCAAACTAGGACTAGCCCGCAATGAGCAGTTCTTC. This chain links TRBV28 with TRBJ2-1, with 8 nucleotides matching TRBD2. CDR3 size: 14 residues. V dropped 7 bases and J dropped 6; count of bases not matched to a gene: 8. Germline CDR1 and CDR2: MDHEN and SYDVKM.

This clonotype was seen only once. The V call is TRBV29-1, the J call TRBJ1-3; perhaps TRBD1 as D (5 bases). CDR3 length: 15 amino acids. Trimming pared 4 bases from V and 0 bases from J, leaving 13 bases between. The germline V gene encodes CDR1 SQVTM and CDR2 ANQGSEA. In DNA, the CDR3 is TGCAGCGTTGCGCAACGTGGGACCTCTGGAAACACCATATATTTT. It translates to CSVAQRGTSGNTIYF.

CDR3 nucleotides: TGTGCCAGCAGTTTAGGGGGAGTCGGGGACAACACTGAAGCTTTCTTT. Protein: CASSLGGVGDNTEAFF. The chain has TRBV12-3 or TRBV12-4 and TRBJ1-1, with D possibly being TRBD1 (5 bases). This CDR3 is 16 amino acids long. Between the trimmed V and J ends, which lost 1 base and 2 bases, there was a span of 14 bases.

The J gene is TRBJ1-2, the V gene TRBV10-3, with D unclear. CDR1 and CDR2 from the germline V gene are ENHRY and SYGVKD. V lost 3 bases, J lost 7 bases, and 9 bases lay in between. This CDR3 is 12 amino acids long. CDR3 nucleotides: TGTGCCATCAGTGATGGGGTATCTGGCTACACCTTC. It codes for CAISDGVSGYTF.

This chain joins TRBV7-2 and TRBJ2-3, with a possible D match to TRBD2 (5 bases). CDR1 and CDR2 (germline): SGHTA, FQGNSA. Deletions cut 1 base from V and 1 base from J, with 9 bases between. The length of the CDR3 is 15 residues. CDR3 protein: CASSLGWRGTDTQYF. The CDR3 DNA reads as TGTGCCAGCAGCTTAGGTTGGCGGGGCACAGATACGCAGTATTTT.

This clonotype was recorded a few times. The chain links TRBV12-3 or TRBV12-4 to TRBJ1-2, with TRBD1 matching 8 bases. CDR3 size: 15 residues. The junction had 12 bases not matched to a gene; V was cut back by 5 bases and J by 7 bases. The CDR3: CASSLRQGMAGGYTF. The CDR3 coding sequence is TGTGCCAGCAGTCTACGACAGGGGATGGCTGGTGGCTACACCTTC.

The rearrangement links TRBV7-2 to TRBJ2-7; the match to TRBD1 covers 12 bases. The V gene's germline CDR1 is SGHTA and CDR2 FQGNSA. This CDR3 contains 13 residues. V lost 6 bases and J lost 6; bases outside the gene matches: 3. CDR3 residues: CASRGTGGIEQYF. The DNA for the CDR3 is TGTGCCAGCAGGGGGACAGGGGGCATCGAGCAGTACTTC.

The V and J genes are TRBV4-3 and TRBJ2-3; 8 bases match TRBD1. In germline, CDR1 is LGHNA, CDR2 YSLEER. This CDR3 is built from 16 residues. V trimming: 2 bases; J trimming: 4 bases; junction bases outside the gene matches: 8. Here the CDR3 DNA reads TGCGCCAGCAGCCAAAACCGACAGGGGAAGGCAGATACGCAGTATTTT. Translating gives CASSQNRQGKADTQYF.